The next 19 T cell receptor beta chains were all read from a single sample in a study of blood T cell repertoires in COVID-19. This table comes from immunoSEQ multiplex PCR, and its TCRdb copy is limited to in-frame clones, with some not included. The sample contains roughly 240,000 clones, 65% to 90% of which appear only once. Specimen: peripheral blood. The source of these receptors is a woman in her 70s with acute or convalescent COVID-19.

This sequence joins TRBV7-2 and TRBJ1-6; maybe TRBD1 (6 bases). This CDR3 is built from 17 residues. Germline V gene sequence: CDR1 SGHTA, CDR2 FQGNSA. The V and J ends lost 0 bases and 6 bases respectively, with 15 bases between them. Here the CDR3 reads CASSLAGGGHLNSPLHF. In DNA form, the CDR3 reads TGTGCCAGCAGCTTAGCGGGGGGGGGACACCTTAATTCACCCCTCCACTTT. The full variable domain, rest sourced from reference TRBV7-2 and TRBJ1-6, is GAGVSQSPSNKVTEKGKDVELRCDPISGHTALYWYRQSLGQGLEFLIYFQGNSAPDKSGLPSDRFSAERTGGSVSTLTIQRTQQEDSAVYLCASSLAGGGHLNSPLHFGNGTRLTVT.

The V gene is TRBV7-2, the J gene TRBJ2-7, with 11 bases aligning to TRBD2. The CDR3 length is 18 residues. The germline CDR1 and CDR2 sequences are SGHTA and FQGNSA. The ends lost 7 bases at V and 0 bases at J; junction bases unmatched: 14. The DNA for the CDR3 is TGTGCCAGCACTCCAGGGGGACTAGCGGAATCTACCTCCTACGAGCAGTACTTC. Its translation: CASTPGGLAESTSYEQYF.

As regards this clone: Different DNA sequences within this sample yield the same CDR3. The chain carries TRBV3-1 (or the pseudogene TRBV3-2) and TRBJ2-2; D is ambiguous. V dropped 0 bases and J dropped 7 bases, with 9 bases sitting between them. The germline V gene encodes CDR1 LGHDT and CDR2 YNNKEL (reference sequence). The CDR3 totals 14 residues. The CDR3 nucleotides read TGTGCCAGCAGCCAAGATCCGGGTATCGGGGAGCTGTTTTTT. It yields the protein CASSQDPGIGELFF.

This clone is a singleton in its sample. The chain has TRBV18 and TRBJ2-7; D call uncertain. The CDR3 totals 14 residues. Germline-derived CDR1 and CDR2 are KGHSH and LQKENI. V lost 3 bases, J lost 7 bases, and 16 bases lay in between. CDR3 nucleotide sequence: TGTGCCAGCTCACCTAAGGCAGGTTCATGGGAGCAGTACTTC. This codes for CASSPKAGSWEQYF.

The V call is TRBV5-1, the J call TRBJ1-1, with a tentative D call TRBD1 (6 bases). Germline loops: CDR1 SGHRS, CDR2 YFSETQ. The CDR3 totals 15 residues. Trimming left V 3 bases short and J 1 base short, with 13 bases between. The CDR3 loop reads CASSSGQPQNTEAFF. For the CDR3, the DNA is TGCGCCAGCAGCTCCGGACAGCCTCAGAACACTGAAGCTTTCTTT. Combining the CDR3 with reference TRBV5-1 and TRBJ1-1 gives the whole variable domain KAGVTQTPRYLIKTRGQQVTLSCSPISGHRSVSWYQQTPGQGLQFLFEYFSETQRNKGNFPGRFSGRQFSNSRSEMNVSTLELGDSALYLCASSSGQPQNTEAFFGQGTRLTVV.

The chain employs TRBV24-1 and TRBJ2-7; 11 bases fit TRBD1. Germline CDR1 reads KGHDR; CDR2 reads SFDVKD. The CDR3 length is 15 residues. V lost 5 bases to trimming and J lost 2 bases; unmatched junction nucleotides: 4. In DNA, the CDR3 is TGTGCCACCAGTGGAGGGGGACAGGGGGCCTACGAGCAGTACTTC. It yields the protein CATSGGGQGAYEQYF.

This rearrangement joins TRBV29-1 to TRBJ1-6, with 10 bases fitting TRBD1. Germline CDR1 SQVTM, CDR2 ANQGSEA. V lost 7 bases to trimming and J lost 6 bases; unmatched junction nucleotides: 3. The CDR3 length is 13 residues. The CDR3 is CSARTGGNSPLHF. The CDR3, as DNA: TGCAGCGCCCGGACAGGGGGTAATTCACCCCTCCACTTT.

The chain uses TRBV4-2 and TRBJ1-1; TRBD1 matches at 7 bases. The CDR3 totals 16 residues. V lost 0 bases to trimming and J lost 6 bases; unmatched junction nucleotides: 10. Germline V CDR1 and CDR2: LGHNA, YNFKEQ. This chain's CDR3 is CASSQDGAGGRAEAFF. CDR3 in DNA: TGTGCCAGCAGCCAAGATGGGGCAGGGGGTCGGGCTGAAGCTTTCTTT.

This clone was counted only a few times. This chain uses TRBV6-5 with TRBJ2-5; D perhaps matches TRBD1 (6 bases). The V gene lost 4 bases and the J gene lost 4 bases, with 16 bases spanning the gap. CDR3 length: 15 residues. In germline, CDR1 is MNHEY, CDR2 SVGAGI. CDR3 loop: CASSSLTGAAETQYF. As DNA, the CDR3 is TGTGCCAGCAGTTCTCTGACAGGAGCAGCAGAGACCCAGTACTTC.

The chain is built from TRBV6-2 or TRBV6-3 and TRBJ1-3; D gene unclear. This CDR3 is 13 amino acids long. Trimming took off 2 bases at V and 7 bases at J, with 9 bases between the two ends. Germline lookup yields CDR1 MNHEY and CDR2 SVGEGT. The CDR3, as DNA: TGTGCCAGCAGTTACGTCTCCGGGAACACCATATATTTT. Its protein is CASSYVSGNTIYF.

V and J are TRBV19 and TRBJ1-1; D unclear. Germline V gene lookup returns CDR1 LNHDA and CDR2 SQIVND (reference sequence). The V end was cut by 3 bases, the J end by 6 bases, with 14 bases between. The CDR3 contains 14 residues. The DNA of the CDR3 is TGTGCCAGTAGTATCGCCGGTCGGTTCTCTGAAGCTTTCTTT. This sequence encodes CASSIAGRFSEAFF.

The rearrangement joins TRBV19 to TRBJ1-2; D gene uncertain. This CDR3 has 14 amino acids. The germline V and J ends were trimmed by 3 bases and 8 bases, with 16 bases remaining between them. Germline CDR1 and CDR2: LNHDA and SQIVND (reference sequence). This CDR3 is CASSIALQEGGYTF. The CDR3 DNA reads as TGTGCCAGTAGTATCGCTCTTCAGGAAGGAGGCTACACCTTC. The variable domain in full, completed from reference TRBV19 and TRBJ1-2, reads DGGITQSPKYLFRKEGQNVTLSCEQNLNHDAMYWYRQDPGQGLRLIYYSQIVNDFQKGDIAEGYSVSREKKESFPLTVTSAQKNPTAFYLCASSIALQEGGYTFGSGTRLTVV.

CDR3 loop: CASRAKAKNIQYF. CDR3 nucleotides: TGTGCCAGTAGGGCCAAAGCCAAAAACATTCAGTACTTC. This chain connects TRBV19 to TRBJ2-4; D is unresolved. The V end was cut by 6 bases, the J end by 0 bases, with 6 bases between. CDR1 LNHDA and CDR2 SQIVND come from the germline V gene (reference sequence). The length of the CDR3 is 13 residues.

V and J are TRBV7-8 and TRBJ1-2; the D gene is possibly TRBD1 (5 bases). CDR3 length: 14 residues. Germline CDR1 SGHVS, CDR2 FQNEAQ. Trimming cost V 5 bases and J 5 bases, with 15 bases left between them. The CDR3 DNA follows: TGTGCCAGCAGCCGAGGGATAGGGACTTATGGCTACACCTTC. Its translation: CASSRGIGTYGYTF.

The chain combines TRBV12-5 with TRBJ1-1; 7 bases map to TRBD1. This CDR3 comprises 12 residues. Germline V gene data show CDR1 as LGHNT and CDR2 as FRNRAP. Losses at the gene ends were 0 bases for V and 10 bases for J; bases not matched to a gene: 2. DNA of the CDR3: TGTGCTAGTGGTTTGGTGAGGGGGCCAGCTTTCTTT. The encoded protein is CASGLVRGPAFF.

This clone was picked up a small number of times. The chain couples TRBV4-3 to TRBJ2-3, with D hard to call. Germline CDR1 LGHNA, CDR2 YSLEER. Between the trimmed V and J ends, which lost 1 base and 4 bases, there was a span of 3 bases. The CDR3 spans 12 residues. In nucleotides, the CDR3 is TGCGCCAGCAGCCAAGGAGCAGATACGCAGTATTTT. Translated, it gives CASSQGADTQYF.

The chain recombines TRBV6-6 with TRBJ2-5; D is perhaps TRBD1 (6 bases). CDR1 MNHNY and CDR2 SVGAGI come from the germline V gene (reference sequence). Trimming pared 2 bases from V and 4 bases from J, leaving 17 bases between. The CDR3 runs to 16 residues. The CDR3 DNA follows: TGTGCCAGCAGTTACCTTCTCCTCACAGGGCCAGAGACCCAGTACTTC. Protein sequence: CASSYLLLTGPETQYF.

This clone was recorded a few times. The chain uses TRBV11-2 and TRBJ1-1; TRBD1 matches 8 bases. The CDR3 totals 15 residues. Germline CDR1 and CDR2: SGHAT and FQNNGV. The V and J ends lost 2 bases and 6 bases, in that order; junction bases with no gene match: 8. Written as DNA, the CDR3 is TGTGCCAGCAGCTTAATCAGGGGGCTCGGATCTGAAGCTTTCTTT. It codes for CASSLIRGLGSEAFF.

CDR3 DNA sequence: TGTGCCAGCAGCCCATCCCAGACAGGGTATGGCTACACCTTC. Translating it yields CASSPSQTGYGYTF. The genes are TRBV3-1 (or the pseudogene TRBV3-2) and TRBJ1-2; TRBD1 matches 7 bases. Germline CDR1 LGHDT, CDR2 YNNKEL (reference sequence). V gave up 4 bases and J gave up 5 bases; unmatched junction bases: 7. CDR3 size: 14 residues.